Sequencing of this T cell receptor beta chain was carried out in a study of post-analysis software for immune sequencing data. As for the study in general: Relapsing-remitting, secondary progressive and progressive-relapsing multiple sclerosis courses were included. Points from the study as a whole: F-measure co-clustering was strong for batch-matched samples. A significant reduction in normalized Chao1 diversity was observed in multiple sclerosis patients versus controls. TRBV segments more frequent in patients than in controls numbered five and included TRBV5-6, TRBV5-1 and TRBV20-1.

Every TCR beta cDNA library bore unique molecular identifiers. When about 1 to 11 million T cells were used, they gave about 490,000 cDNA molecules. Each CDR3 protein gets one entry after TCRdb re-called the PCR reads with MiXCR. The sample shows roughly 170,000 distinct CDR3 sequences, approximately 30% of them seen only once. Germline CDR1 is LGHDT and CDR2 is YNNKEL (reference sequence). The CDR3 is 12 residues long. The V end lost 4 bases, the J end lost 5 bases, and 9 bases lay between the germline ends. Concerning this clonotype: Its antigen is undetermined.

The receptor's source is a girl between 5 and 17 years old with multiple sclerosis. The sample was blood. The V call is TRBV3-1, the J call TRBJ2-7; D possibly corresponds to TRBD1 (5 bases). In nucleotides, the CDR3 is TGTGCCAGCAGCCTCCGACAGAACGAGCAGTACTTC. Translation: CASSLRQNEQYF.